The clone carrying this T cell receptor beta chain was observed a few times. As yet, its antigen is unknown. This sample was taken from a study of T cells in Graves' hyperthyroidism and ophthalmopathy. The CDR3 is 18 amino acids. From germline, CDR1 is SEHNR and CDR2 FQNEAQ (reference sequence). Losses at the gene ends were 4 bases for V and 0 bases for J; bases not matched to a gene: 9. A lack of ophthalmopathy progression within 18 months defined stable Graves' hyperthyroidism. Amplification of TCR beta CDR3 regions used RNA as the template. The HTBI primer set drove a first-round RT-PCR of the TCR CDR3. TCRdb used MiXCR to reprocess the multiplex PCR reads, holding one entry per CDR3 protein. The data show a few hundred thousand distinct CDR3 sequences, approximately 14% seen once. Findings and limits, study-wide: In the blood, most expanded thyroid clonotypes above 0.001 appeared as well.

The V and J genes are TRBV7-9 and TRBJ2-6; 7 bases are a match to TRBD1. The sequence was collected from a woman younger than 35 with Graves' hyperthyroidism. Source material: blood. The CDR3 nucleotides are TGTGCCAGCAGCTGGCCGGGACAGCCGTTCTCTGGGGCCAACGTCCTGACTTTC. This sequence encodes CASSWPGQPFSGANVLTF.